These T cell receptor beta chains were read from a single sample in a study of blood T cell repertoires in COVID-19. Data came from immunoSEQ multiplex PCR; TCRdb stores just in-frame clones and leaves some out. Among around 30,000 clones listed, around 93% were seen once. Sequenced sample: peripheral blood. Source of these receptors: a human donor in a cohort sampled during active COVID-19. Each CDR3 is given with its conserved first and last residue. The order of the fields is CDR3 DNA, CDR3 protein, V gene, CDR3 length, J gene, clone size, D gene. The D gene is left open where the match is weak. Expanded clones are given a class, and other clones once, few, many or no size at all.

TGTGCCAGCAGTTTCCCGGGACTAGCGGGGGGTTGGGAGCAGTTCTTC,CASSFPGLAGGWEQFF,TRBV27,16,TRBJ2-1,.,TRBD2
TGCGCCAGCGGAGATCTCATGAACACTGAAGCTTTCTTT,CASGDLMNTEAFF,TRBV5-1,13,TRBJ1-1,.,.
TGTGCCAGCAGCTTGGGACAGGGGACGTCAACTAATGAAAAACTGTTTTTT,CASSLGQGTSTNEKLFF,TRBV5-8,17,TRBJ1-4,.,TRBD1
TGTGCCAGTATCTGGACAGTCCCTAATTCACCCCTCCACTTT,CASIWTVPNSPLHF,TRBV21-1,14,TRBJ1-6,.,.
TGTGCCAGCAGCTTAGGGCTAGCGGACCTGAGGTGGACGCAGTATTTT,CASSLGLADLRWTQYF,TRBV11-3,16,TRBJ2-3,.,TRBD2
TGTGCCAGCAGCCAAGATCGCGGGGTATCGTCGGAGCAGTTCTTC,CASSQDRGVSSEQFF,TRBV3-1/TRBV3-2,15,TRBJ2-1,.,.
TGTGCCAGTCAGGGGGCCGGGAACACTGAAGCTTTCTTT,CASQGAGNTEAFF,TRBV6-5,13,TRBJ1-1,.,TRBD1
TGTGCCAGCAGCTTAGCCCGGTTCATGAACACTGAAGCTTTCTTT,CASSLARFMNTEAFF,TRBV7-8,15,TRBJ1-1,few,.
TGTGCCAGCTCACCACCGGGATCCACGGGGGGCACGCAGTATTTT,CASSPPGSTGGTQYF,TRBV18,15,TRBJ2-3,.,.
TGTGCCAGCAGCCCGGTTGGCCAGCTGGAGGAAAAACTGTTTTTT,CASSPVGQLEEKLFF,TRBV9,15,TRBJ1-4,.,.
TGTGCCAGCAACTCCGGGACAGAGAATGAGCAGTTCTTC,CASNSGTENEQFF,TRBV5-4,13,TRBJ2-1,.,TRBD1
TGTGCCAGCAGCGCAGGGGGCACTGAAGCTTTCTTT,CASSAGGTEAFF,TRBV9,12,TRBJ1-1,.,TRBD1
TGTGCCAGCAGTTACAGTTCACCCCTCCACTTT,CASSYSSPLHF,TRBV28,11,TRBJ1-6,.,.
TGTGCCAGCAGCTTGGAGGGGGGGAACGCTGAAGCTTTCTTT,CASSLEGGNAEAFF,TRBV5-8,14,TRBJ1-1,.,.
TGTGCCAGCAGCGAGAGCTCCTATAATTCACCCCTCCACTTT,CASSESSYNSPLHF,TRBV6-5,14,TRBJ1-6,few,.
TGTGCCAGCAGCGTGACTTGGACCCCTCTACAGGGGATCGCTGGAAACACCATATATTTT,CASSVTWTPLQGIAGNTIYF,TRBV9,20,TRBJ1-3,.,TRBD1
TGTGCCAGCAGCGTCCAACACAGCACAGATACGCAGTATTTT,CASSVQHSTDTQYF,TRBV9,14,TRBJ2-3,.,.
TGTGCCAGCAGTGCTCCGGTAGGAGACAGGGGAGTAGGGTCACCCCTCCACTTT,CASSAPVGDRGVGSPLHF,TRBV2,18,TRBJ1-6,once,TRBD1
TGTGCCAGCAGCGTAGAATACAGTTCTGATGGCTACACCTTC,CASSVEYSSDGYTF,TRBV9,14,TRBJ1-2,.,.
TGTGCCAGCAGCCAGGGTTGGGGCAATCAGCCCCAGCATTTT,CASSQGWGNQPQHF,TRBV6-5,14,TRBJ1-5,.,.
TGTGCCAGCAGTTTATCGAGTCCCCAACTGGGGCGGGAGCAGTTCTTC,CASSLSSPQLGREQFF,TRBV27,16,TRBJ2-1,.,.
TGTGCTAGTGTGGCACGTCCCAGTTCACCCCTCCACTTT,CASVARPSSPLHF,TRBV12-5,13,TRBJ1-6,.,.
TGTGCCAGCATCACGGGAGGGGGCGGCCTCACCGGGGAGCTGTTTTTT,CASITGGGGLTGELFF,TRBV5-5,16,TRBJ2-2,few,.
TGTGCCAGCAGCTTAGGACTAGCGGAGACCCAGTACTTC,CASSLGLAETQYF,TRBV7-2,13,TRBJ2-5,.,TRBD2
TGTGCCAGCAGTGACCCCCGTGAGTGGGCAGCTTTCTTT,CASSDPREWAAFF,TRBV6-1,13,TRBJ1-1,.,.
TGTGCCAGCAGGTTCGGGGGTCCCTCCTCGCAGTATTTT,CASRFGGPSSQYF,TRBV28,13,TRBJ2-3,.,.
TGTGCTAGTGGTTTCGCGGTACCACAGGGAGCGAATGAGCAGTTCTTC,CASGFAVPQGANEQFF,TRBV12-5,16,TRBJ2-1,.,.
TGTGCCAGCGGGACAGGGGTAAATAATTCACCCCTCCACTTT,CASGTGVNNSPLHF,TRBV19,14,TRBJ1-6,.,TRBD1
TGTGCCACCTCTTTTTACGGGGGGGAGGGAGATACGCAGTATTTT,CATSFYGGEGDTQYF,TRBV28,15,TRBJ2-3,.,TRBD2
TGTGCCAGCAGCCAAGATGGGGCGGTTTATCAGCCCCAGCATTTT,CASSQDGAVYQPQHF,TRBV4-2,15,TRBJ1-5,.,.
TGCGCCAGCACCCCTCGTTCGGGGGAGGCTAATGAAAAACTGTTTTTT,CASTPRSGEANEKLFF,TRBV5-1,16,TRBJ1-4,.,.
TGTGCCACCAGTGATACAGGGGACTATGGCTACACCTTC,CATSDTGDYGYTF,TRBV24-1,13,TRBJ1-2,.,TRBD1
TGCGCCAGCAGCTTGGAGGGACTCAGTAGTGAGACCCAGTACTTC,CASSLEGLSSETQYF,TRBV5-1,15,TRBJ2-5,.,.
TGTGCCAGCAGTTCTTCAGGGGGAATTAACTCTGGCTACACCTTC,CASSSSGGINSGYTF,TRBV6-2/TRBV6-3,15,TRBJ1-2,.,TRBD1
TGTGCCAGCAGCTTAGCACTAGCGGGGGTTTATGAGACCCAGTACTTC,CASSLALAGVYETQYF,TRBV7-6,16,TRBJ2-5,few,TRBD2
TGTGCCAGCTCACCGAACAGGGGTGGCACTGAAGCTTTCTTT,CASSPNRGGTEAFF,TRBV18,14,TRBJ1-1,.,TRBD1
TGTGCCAGCAGTGAGGGGCATGGCTACACCTTC,CASSEGHGYTF,TRBV25-1,11,TRBJ1-2,.,.
TGTGCCAGTGCTACTACGGGACTTTATTCAAACAATGAGCAGTTCTTC,CASATTGLYSNNEQFF,TRBV19,16,TRBJ2-1,.,.
TGTGCCTGGAGTGTACACGGGGGTAACTATGGCTACACCTTC,CAWSVHGGNYGYTF,TRBV30,14,TRBJ1-2,.,.
TGTGCCACCAGTGACGCCCTCGAACAAAATAGCAATCAGCCCCAGCATTTT,CATSDALEQNSNQPQHF,TRBV24-1,17,TRBJ1-5,.,.
TGTGCCAGCATGGACAGGGGGCGCGGGTCACCCCTCCACTTT,CASMDRGRGSPLHF,TRBV19,14,TRBJ1-6,.,TRBD1
TGTGCCAGCACTTCGTTGACGGGGAACTATGGCTACACCTTC,CASTSLTGNYGYTF,TRBV6-5,14,TRBJ1-2,.,.